Shown below are 21 T cell receptor beta chains from a single sample sequenced in a study of T cells in Graves' hyperthyroidism and ophthalmopathy. There were TCR beta CDR3 regions amplified from RNA transcripts. RT-PCR in the first round (using the HTBI primer set) targeted the TCR CDR3. In TCRdb, the multiplex PCR reads were re-called with MiXCR into one record per CDR3 protein. In the table there are approximately 300,000 distinct CDR3 sequences, approximately 18% of which are singletons. The sample was blood. Every receptor here comes from a man aged 50-59 years with Graves' ophthalmopathy.

The chain uses TRBV27 and TRBJ1-4; 11 bases align to TRBD1. This CDR3 is built from 15 residues. CDR1 and CDR2 (germline): MNHEY, SMNVEV (reference sequence). The J segment lost 6 bases and the V segment lost 5 bases, leaving 5 bases of the junction unmatched. This chain's CDR3 is CASSPWTGGDEKLFF. As DNA, the CDR3 is TGTGCCAGCAGTCCATGGACAGGGGGCGATGAAAAACTGTTTTTT.

This clonotype appeared a few times. This chain connects TRBV24-1 to TRBJ2-1; 11 nucleotides match TRBD2. The CDR3 runs 17 residues. V was clipped by 0 bases and J by 3 bases; unmatched bases: 3. Germline loops: CDR1 KGHDR, CDR2 SFDVKD. CDR3 coding DNA: TGTGCCACCAGTGATTTGTCAACTAGCGGGAGCTACAATGAGCAGTTCTTC. This translates into CATSDLSTSGSYNEQFF.

This clonotype was recorded many times. The V call is TRBV11-1, the J call TRBJ1-2, with 12 bases aligning to TRBD1. This CDR3 has 16 amino acids. J was trimmed by 2 bases and V by 6 bases; bases with no gene match: 7. Germline CDR1 is SGHAT and CDR2 is FQDESV (reference sequence). CDR3 DNA: TGTGCCAGCAGATCCGGGACAGGGGGCGCAAACTATGGCTACACCTTC. Amino acids: CASRSGTGGANYGYTF.

In this sample, this clonotype turned up many times. This chain connects TRBV2 to TRBJ1-2; D not certain. From germline, CDR1 is SNHLY and CDR2 FYNNEI. Trimming took off 6 bases at V and 8 bases at J, with 13 bases between the two ends. The CDR3 is 12 residues long. The DNA for the CDR3 is TGTGCCAGCAGCCAGCCTGTAGGAGGCTACACCTTC. It encodes CASSQPVGGYTF.

Many counts were recorded for this clonotype. V and J are TRBV12-3 or TRBV12-4 and TRBJ1-5; 8 nucleotides line up with TRBD1. J lost 6 bases, V lost 6 bases, and 7 bases had no gene match. The CDR3 totals 14 residues. The CDR3 nucleotides are TGTGCCAGCAGCCCGGACAGGGAAGGTCAGCCCCAGCATTTT. It specifies CASSPDREGQPQHF.

V gene TRBV28 combines with J gene TRBJ2-1; 9 bases line up with TRBD2. CDR1 MDHEN and CDR2 SYDVKM come from the germline V gene. Trimming at V came to 6 bases and at J to 2 bases, leaving 8 bases not matched to a gene. The CDR3 covers 16 residues. The DNA of the CDR3 is TGTGCCAGCAGCTTAGTCGGGACTAGCACCTACAATGAGCAGTTCTTC. Amino acids: CASSLVGTSTYNEQFF.

The chain carries TRBV3-1 and TRBJ2-7, with 13 bases aligning to TRBD2. From germline, CDR1 is LGHDT and CDR2 YNNKEL (reference sequence). CDR3 size: 18 residues. J gave up 3 bases and V 6 bases, and 14 bases lay outside the gene matches. Here the CDR3 DNA reads TGTGCCAGCAGTTCCACCGGGACTAGCGGGACTGCCGGCTACGAGCAGTACTTC. Amino acid sequence: CASSSTGTSGTAGYEQYF.

For this clonotype: This sequence may be a read error, since a much larger clone differs from it by one base. V is TRBV6-2 or TRBV6-3 and J is TRBJ2-5; weak D call: TRBD2 (7 bases). This CDR3 contains 14 residues. The germline CDR1 and CDR2 sequences are MNHEY and SVGEGT. V shed 5 bases and J shed 5 bases, with 15 bases lying between them. The CDR3 protein is CASSDPAGAETQYF. In nucleotides, the CDR3 is TGTGCCAGCAGTGACCCGGCGGGGGCGGAGACCCAGTACTTC.

The rearrangement uses TRBV9 and TRBJ1-4; no firm D call. V shed 5 bases and J shed 4 bases, with 12 bases lying between them. This CDR3 is built from 14 residues. Germline-derived CDR1 and CDR2 are SGDLS and YYNGEE. The CDR3 here is CASSESGYNEKLFF. CDR3 nucleotides: TGTGCCAGCAGTGAATCTGGCTATAATGAAAAACTGTTTTTT.

This clonotype was seen ten or more times. V gene TRBV20-1 combines with J gene TRBJ2-5; 8 bases line up with TRBD2. Germline V gene lookup returns CDR1 DFQATT and CDR2 SNEGSKA (reference sequence). This CDR3 is 15 amino acids long. V gave up 3 bases and J gave up 1 base; unmatched junction bases: 7. In nucleotides, the CDR3 is TGCAGTGCTAGCGTACCGGGGGGGCTCCAAGAGACCCAGTACTTC. Translating it yields CSASVPGGLQETQYF.

This rearrangement joins TRBV10-3 to TRBJ1-2; D unresolved. CDR3 length: 11 amino acids. Germline V gene sequence: CDR1 ENHRY, CDR2 SYGVKD. Deletions cut 4 bases from V and 12 bases from J, with 12 bases between. This chain's CDR3 is CAISVGSRHTF. The CDR3, as DNA: TGTGCCATCAGTGTGGGCAGTCGGCACACCTTC.

The CDR3: CSVGVDVFDEQYF. CDR3 bases: TGCAGCGTTGGGGTAGATGTGTTCGACGAGCAGTACTTC. This chain uses TRBV29-1 with TRBJ2-7; D is ambiguous. Trimming left V 4 bases short and J 5 bases short, with 15 bases between. The CDR3 extends over 13 amino acids. Germline assignment: CDR1 SQVTM and CDR2 ANQGSEA.

Details on this clonotype: This clone may be a read error of a much larger clone one base away. The rearrangement links TRBV10-3 to TRBJ2-7, with D possibly being TRBD1 or TRBD2 (6 bases each). The CDR3 length is 12 residues. The V gene's germline CDR1 is ENHRY and CDR2 SYGVKD. CDR3 in DNA: TGTGCCATCGGTGACGAGGGGGGAGGGCAGTACTTC. This encodes CAIGDEGGGQYF.

This clonotype was counted at least ten times. The rearrangement uses TRBV7-2 and TRBJ2-7; D gene uncertain. Germline CDR1 reads SGHTA; CDR2 reads FQGNSA. CDR3 length equals 15 residues. With 5 bases removed from V and 1 base from J, the gap between germline ends came to 15 bases. In nucleotides, the CDR3 is TGTGCCAGCAGCCCAGATCTGACATCATCCTACGAGCAGTACTTC. Protein sequence: CASSPDLTSSYEQYF.

Notes on this clonotype: Just one base apart from a much larger clone, this may be a read error. The chain has TRBV5-8 and TRBJ2-4, with a possible D match to TRBD2 (5 bases). The CDR3 covers 15 residues. Trimming removed 0 bases from V and 9 bases from J, with 16 bases in between. Germline values: CDR1 SGHTS, CDR2 YDEGEE. In DNA form, the CDR3 reads TGTGCCAGCAGCTTGGCCGAGAGGGCTGGCAGCATTCAGTACTTC. It codes for CASSLAERAGSIQYF.

This clonotype was seen ten or more times. The chain uses TRBV5-1 and TRBJ2-3, with a possible D match to TRBD1 (7 bases). The CDR3 spans 15 residues. Germline V gene data show CDR1 as SGHRS and CDR2 as YFSETQ. V lost 0 bases to trimming and J lost 6 bases, with 14 bases between them. The DNA for the CDR3 is TGCGCCAGCAGCTTGGACGCAGGGGGGCAGGATACGCAGTATTTT. It encodes CASSLDAGGQDTQYF.

This clonotype has a handful of counts. The chain recombines TRBV5-4 with TRBJ2-7, with D maybe TRBD1 (6 bases). V lost 5 bases and J 1 base, leaving 13 bases between the germline ends. This CDR3 is built from 14 residues. The germline V gene encodes CDR1 SGHNT and CDR2 YYREEE (reference sequence). In DNA, the CDR3 is TGTGCCAGCAGTTACCCGGACAGTTCCTACGAGCAGTACTTC. This codes for CASSYPDSSYEQYF.

The chain combines TRBV5-6 with TRBJ2-1; 9 positions match TRBD2. The V segment lost 7 bases and the J segment 10 bases; nucleotides outside the gene matches: 18. The CDR3 loop spans 16 amino acids. Germline CDR1 is SGHDT and CDR2 is YYEEEE. As DNA, the CDR3 is TGTGCCAGCCTCACCAACATGGGACGCGGGAGGGGAGAGCAGTTCTTC. Translation gives CASLTNMGRGRGEQFF.

The sample holds many counts of this clonotype. J is TRBJ2-5 and V is TRBV2, with D possibly being TRBD1 or TRBD2 (5 bases each). The CDR3 sequence is 14 residues long. Germline values: CDR1 SNHLY, CDR2 FYNNEI. V was pared by 7 bases and J by 5 bases, with 17 bases between. CDR3 in amino acids: CASTQRGGRETQYF. The CDR3 coding sequence is TGTGCCAGCACTCAACGTGGGGGTCGGGAGACCCAGTACTTC.

This clonotype was seen repeatedly, ten times or more. The chain uses TRBV28 and TRBJ2-7; 9 bases line up with TRBD1. Trimming removed 8 bases from V and 0 bases from J; junction bases left unmatched: 8. The CDR3 contains 15 residues. Germline loops: CDR1 MDHEN, CDR2 SYDVKM. The CDR3 coding sequence is TGTGCCAGCCTAACACAGGGGGCGAGCTCCTACGAGCAGTACTTC. Amino acids: CASLTQGASSYEQYF.

There are many counts of this clonotype. The gene calls are TRBV6-1 and TRBJ1-6, with unresolved D. Germline-derived CDR1 and CDR2 are MNHNS and SASEGT. Trimming removed 6 bases from V and 0 bases from J, with 12 bases in between. The CDR3 runs to 16 residues. The CDR3: CASRLQRTSYNSPLHF. CDR3 DNA: TGTGCCAGCAGATTACAGCGAACCTCCTATAATTCACCCCTCCACTTT.